These T cell receptor beta chains were read from a single sample in a study of cytomegalovirus exposure and HLA in healthy donors. Here immunoSEQ multiplex PCR was the method, and the copy in TCRdb shows in-frame clones only, minus some. This table holds around 28,000 clones, around nine tenths found once. The sequencing input was PBMCs. All receptors derive from a boy younger than 18 in good health and CMV-seronegative. CDR3s include the opening cysteine and the closing phenylalanine or tryptophan. The D gene is left open where the match is weak. The listing skips clone size in some rows; elsewhere it reads once, few, many or a size class.

TRBV7-8	TRBJ2-5	.	.	TGTGCCAGCAGTTTTACCAGTACAGGGCAGGGAGAGACCCAGTACTTC	CASSFTSTGQGETQYF
TRBV7-9	TRBJ1-2	TRBD1	.	TGTGCCAGCAGAACGACAGGGGCTAACTATGGCTACACCTTC	CASRTTGANYGYTF
TRBV29-1	TRBJ2-5	.	.	TGCAGCGCCGCGGGCCCCCAAGAGACCCAGTACTTC	CSAAGPQETQYF
TRBV5-5	TRBJ2-3	TRBD2	.	TGTGCCAGCAGCCCGCTGGGGAGCGGGGGGCTCACAGATACGCAGTATTTT	CASSPLGSGGLTDTQYF
TRBV10-1	TRBJ2-5	TRBD1	.	TGCGCCAGCAGCAGACAGGGCCAAGAGACCCAGTACTTC	CASSRQGQETQYF
TRBV7-6	TRBJ2-7	.	.	TGTGCCAGCAGCTCCAGGGTTGGTAACGAGCAGTACTTC	CASSSRVGNEQYF
TRBV5-1	TRBJ2-7	TRBD2	.	TGCGCCAGCAGCGCAACTAGCGGGGGGATCCTTAGGGAGCAGTACTTC	CASSATSGGILREQYF
TRBV5-6	TRBJ2-7	TRBD1	few	TGTGCCAGCAGCTTGGGCGGGGGACAGGGGTCCTTCGAGCAGTACTTC	CASSLGGGQGSFEQYF
TRBV28	TRBJ2-3	TRBD1	.	TGTGCCAGCAGTCTAGAAGGGGGCTTTACAGATACGCAGTATTTT	CASSLEGGFTDTQYF
TRBV6-1	TRBJ1-6	.	.	TGTGCCAGCAGTGCTGGGCCAGCGGATAATTCACCCCTCCACTTT	CASSAGPADNSPLHF
TRBV5-1	TRBJ2-5	TRBD2	.	TGCGCCAGCAGGACCCCCGAGCGGGGGGGTGGAGAGACCCAGTACTTC	CASRTPERGGGETQYF
TRBV7-9	TRBJ2-7	.	.	TGTGCCAGCAGCTTGACCGGGGGTCGGGACGAGCAGTACTTC	CASSLTGGRDEQYF
TRBV5-4	TRBJ1-5	.	.	TGTGCCGGCTCCCAGGGGTCGGGGCCCCAGCATTTT	CAGSQGSGPQHF
TRBV7-9	TRBJ1-3	TRBD1	.	TGTGCCAGCAGCTTAGCGCATGGAGGGGGCGAGGACACCATATATTTT	CASSLAHGGGEDTIYF
TRBV6-5	TRBJ1-2	TRBD1	.	TGTGCCAGCAATCAGGGGGACGGGTATGGCTACACCTTC	CASNQGDGYGYTF
TRBV7-8	TRBJ2-1	TRBD2	.	TGTGCCAGCAGCCGTCGTAGCGGGGGGGTTACCTACAATGAGCAGTTCTTC	CASSRRSGGVTYNEQFF
TRBV6-4	TRBJ1-4	.	.	TGTGCCAGCAGTGTCGGGGGAGGCCCGAATGAAAAACTGTTTTTT	CASSVGGGPNEKLFF
TRBV6-5	TRBJ2-3	.	few	TGTGCCAGCAGTTCCCCGAGTGTAGATACGCAGTATTTT	CASSSPSVDTQYF
TRBV7-9	TRBJ2-3	.	.	TGTTCCAGCAGCACTAGCACAGATACGCAGTATTTT	CSSSTSTDTQYF
TRBV7-3	TRBJ2-7	TRBD2	once	TGTGCCAGCAGCTTAATTTTAGCGGGGGGGCCAAGCGACGAGCAGTACTTC	CASSLILAGGPSDEQYF
TRBV2	TRBJ1-2	.	.	TGTGCCAGCAGTGTAGATGGCTATGGCTACACCTTC	CASSVDGYGYTF
TRBV7-2	TRBJ2-3	TRBD1	.	TGTGCCAGCAGCTCGACAGGGTTGACAGATACGCAGTATTTT	CASSSTGLTDTQYF
TRBV4-3	TRBJ2-6	.	medium-sized	TGCGCCAGCAGCGACGGTCCAGGGGGGCTCTCTGGGGCCAACGTCCTGACTTTC	CASSDGPGGLSGANVLTF
TRBV6-5	TRBJ1-6	.	.	TGTGCCAGCAGTTATCGGGGGATTAACGTCTCTGGACCCCTCCACTTT	CASSYRGINVSGPLHF
TRBV27	TRBJ1-1	.	.	TGTGCCAGCAGTTTAATCGGGAACACTGAAGCTTTCTTT	CASSLIGNTEAFF
TRBV19	TRBJ1-4	TRBD1	.	TGTGCCAGTAGTACCCTTGGGACAGGGGTAGGTGAAAAACTGTTTTTT	CASSTLGTGVGEKLFF
TRBV10-1	TRBJ2-7	TRBD1	.	TGCGCCAGCAGGCTAACAGGGGACGAGCAGTACTTC	CASRLTGDEQYF
TRBV7-9	TRBJ2-7	.	.	TGTGCCAGCAGCCTTACGACAGACGATAGCCCATACGAGCAGTACTTC	CASSLTTDDSPYEQYF
TRBV6-1	TRBJ1-2	.	once	TGTGCCAGCACATTAGACAGTCTAAATAACTATGGCTACACCTTC	CASTLDSLNNYGYTF
TRBV7-2	TRBJ1-2	.	.	TGTGCCAGCAGCTGGGGATACAGGGTGCGAAACTATGGCTACACCTTC	CASSWGYRVRNYGYTF
TRBV18	TRBJ2-3	.	.	TGTGCCAGCTCACGGACAGTCCTTAGTACAGATACGCAGTATTTT	CASSRTVLSTDTQYF
TRBV4-1	TRBJ2-7	.	.	TGCGCCAGCAGCCCCGCGGGTTTTGGTAATATCTACGAGCAGTACTTC	CASSPAGFGNIYEQYF
TRBV10-3	TRBJ2-3	TRBD2	.	TGTGCCATCAGTGGTAGCGGGGGTCAAATTGAAGATACGCAGTATTTT	CAISGSGGQIEDTQYF
TRBV7-8	TRBJ1-4	TRBD1	.	TGTGCCAGCAGCTTATTTCGAAGGGGGCGGGCGTCTAATGAAAAACTGTTTTTT	CASSLFRRGRASNEKLFF
TRBV9	TRBJ1-2	TRBD1	.	TGTGCCAGCAGCGACCGGGACAGGTCGTATGGCTACACCTTC	CASSDRDRSYGYTF
TRBV28	TRBJ1-6	.	few	TGTGCCAGCAGAGAGGGTTCAAGGAATTCACCCCTCCACTTT	CASREGSRNSPLHF
TRBV30	TRBJ2-7	TRBD1	.	TGTGCCTGGAAGGGACAGACTTACTCCTACGAGCAGTACTTC	CAWKGQTYSYEQYF
TRBV5-4	TRBJ2-5	TRBD2	.	TGTGCCAGCAGCTTGGGGGGACTAGCAGAAGAGACCCAGTACTTC	CASSLGGLAEETQYF
TRBV7-9	TRBJ2-1	TRBD2	.	TGTGCCAGCAGCTGGCTCCGGACTAGCGGGTATATGCGTGAGCAGTTCTTC	CASSWLRTSGYMREQFF